The 26 T cell receptor beta chains listed next were all sequenced from one sample in a study of glioma-infiltrating T cells after dendritic cell vaccination (dated by TCRdb to about 2016). The library was obtained by the immunoSEQ multiplex PCR assay. The immuneACCESS repertoire file appears here via TCRdb, limited to in-frame rearrangements. These files lack a portion of the clones; in checked studies, under half of the deficit traces to unresolved V genes, and the cause of the others is not known. This sample gives approximately 48,000 clones in total; 89% of them show up just once. 5% to 6.5% of the sample is held by the ten biggest clonotypes. Sample time point, as interpreted from the label and publication: after dendritic cell vaccination, including at tumor progression/relapse. The sample in question was blood, obtained after dendritic cell vaccination. All receptors derive from a human donor with glioblastoma.

J is TRBJ1-1 and V is TRBV6-6, with 8 bases that match TRBD1. The CDR3 is 13 residues long. The germline CDR1 and CDR2 sequences are MNHNY and SVGAGI (reference sequence). The junction had 5 bases not matched to a gene; V was cut back by 7 bases and J by 4 bases. The CDR3 DNA follows: TGTGCCAGCACCTACGGACAGGGCACTGAAGCTTTCTTT. Protein product: CASTYGQGTEAFF.

The chain is built from TRBV4-1 and TRBJ2-7; D call uncertain. Per germline, CDR1 MGHRA and CDR2 YSYEKL. This CDR3 has 13 amino acids. V was trimmed by 3 bases and J by 1 base, leaving 7 bases between them. The CDR3 reads CASSQKLSYEQYF. The DNA of the CDR3 is TGCGCCAGCAGCCAGAAGCTTTCCTACGAGCAGTACTTC.

V gene TRBV9 combines with J gene TRBJ2-1; D possibly corresponds to TRBD2 (5 bases). The V end lost 3 bases, the J end lost 7 bases, and 17 bases lay between the germline ends. Germline V gene data show CDR1 as SGDLS and CDR2 as YYNGEE. CDR3 length: 15 amino acids. CDR3 coding DNA: TGTGCCAGCAGCGAGGATGGAGGCTATTTGAATGAGCAGTTCTTC. Its translation is CASSEDGGYLNEQFF.

This clone was detected a few times. The J gene is TRBJ2-7, the V gene TRBV28; D is perhaps TRBD2 (5 bases). With 11 bases removed from V and 3 bases from J, the gap between germline ends came to 20 bases. This CDR3 comprises 14 residues. CDR1 and CDR2 from the germline V gene are MDHEN and SYDVKM. The CDR3 nucleotides read TGTGCCGGAGGACGATCCGGGAACCGCTACGAGCAGTACTTC. The encoded protein is CAGGRSGNRYEQYF.

The rearrangement links TRBV7-2 to TRBJ2-1; weak D call: TRBD2 (6 bases). V was trimmed by 4 bases and J by 2 bases, leaving 9 bases between them. The CDR3 has 14 amino acids. Germline assignment: CDR1 SGHTA and CDR2 FQGNSA. CDR3 DNA: TGTGCCAGCAGCTGGGACTTCACCTACAATGAGCAGTTCTTC. This sequence encodes CASSWDFTYNEQFF.

The gene calls are TRBV30 and TRBJ2-1; TRBD2 matches at 8 bases. Germline CDR1 and CDR2: GTSNPN and SVGIG (reference sequence). V was pared by 3 bases and J by 12 bases, with 4 bases of the junction left unmatched. The CDR3 has 11 residues. The CDR3 is CAWRMRGAQFF. The CDR3 DNA is TGTGCCTGGAGAATGCGGGGGGCGCAGTTCTTC.

Only one count was recorded for this clone. The V call is TRBV7-9, the J call TRBJ1-2, with no clear D. The CDR3 is 15 residues long. Germline V lookup: CDR1 SEHNR, CDR2 FQNEAQ (reference sequence). The V gene lost 8 bases and the J gene lost 8 bases, with 24 bases spanning the gap. This CDR3 reads CASSTDEGPLGGYTF. The DNA for the CDR3 is TGTGCCAGCTCTACAGACGAGGGTCCCCTTGGGGGCTACACCTTC.

The chain is built from TRBV28 and TRBJ1-3; D possibly corresponds to TRBD1 (6 bases). Germline V gene lookup returns CDR1 MDHEN and CDR2 SYDVKM. The CDR3 is 15 amino acids. V lost 3 bases, J lost 2 bases, and 11 bases lay in between. CDR3 in DNA: TGTGCCAGCAGTTTGACAGGTCTTGCTGGAAACACCATATATTTT. Translating gives CASSLTGLAGNTIYF. The full variable domain, rest sourced from reference TRBV28 and TRBJ1-3, is DVKVTQSSRYLVKRTGEKVFLECVQDMDHENMFWYRQDPGLGLRLIYFSYDVKMKEKGDIPEGYSVSREKKERFSLILESASTNQTSMYLCASSLTGLAGNTIYFGEGSWLTVV.

With regard to this clone: The identical CDR3 is also encoded by other nucleotide sequences in the sample. V and J are TRBV9 and TRBJ1-1, with 8 bases lining up with TRBD1. The length of the CDR3 is 14 residues. The ends lost 4 bases at V and 5 bases at J; junction bases unmatched: 7. Germline lookup yields CDR1 SGDLS and CDR2 YYNGEE. Written as DNA, the CDR3 is TGTGCCAGCAGCCCTAGGACAGGGCAGACTGAAGCTTTCTTT. Protein sequence: CASSPRTGQTEAFF.

About this clone: Other DNA variants within this sample encode the same CDR3. V and J are TRBV7-2 and TRBJ1-5; D uncertain. V lost 3 bases to trimming and J lost 7 bases, with 7 bases between them. This CDR3 is built from 12 residues. Germline V gene data show CDR1 as SGHTA and CDR2 as FQGNSA. CDR3 protein: CASSFLGQPQHF. The CDR3 DNA reads TGTGCCAGCAGCTTCTTGGGCCAGCCCCAGCATTTT.

V and J are TRBV5-1 and TRBJ2-7; D might be TRBD1 (5 bases). Germline CDR1 is SGHRS and CDR2 is YFSETQ. Deletions cut 4 bases from V and 3 bases from J, with 17 bases between. The CDR3 loop spans 15 amino acids. CDR3 sequence reads: CASSHVDNIYYEQYF. The CDR3 coding sequence is TGCGCCAGCAGCCATGTGGACAATATTTACTACGAGCAGTACTTC. Filled out from reference TRBV5-1 and TRBJ2-7, the complete variable domain reads KAGVTQTPRYLIKTRGQQVTLSCSPISGHRSVSWYQQTPGQGLQFLFEYFSETQRNKGNFPGRFSGRQFSNSRSEMNVSTLELGDSALYLCASSHVDNIYYEQYFGPGTRLTVT.

The V and J genes are TRBV4-1 and TRBJ1-1; D gene ambiguous. The CDR3 consists of 15 residues. Trimming took off 4 bases at V and 6 bases at J, with 18 bases between the two ends. CDR1 and CDR2 (germline): MGHRA, YSYEKL. The CDR3 region is CASSPWRAQTAEAFF. CDR3 bases: TGCGCCAGCAGCCCGTGGAGGGCTCAGACCGCTGAAGCTTTCTTT.

V and J are TRBV7-9 and TRBJ1-4; D uncertain. The CDR3 covers 14 residues. CDR1 and CDR2 (germline): SEHNR, FQNEAQ (reference sequence). V lost 1 base and J 4 bases, leaving 7 bases between the germline ends. CDR3 loop: CASSLGGHNEKLFF. The DNA for the CDR3 is TGTGCCAGCAGCTTAGGAGGTCATAATGAAAAACTGTTTTTT.

The CDR3, as DNA: TGTGCCAGCAGCCCGCCGGAGAGGTCATCCACTGAAGCTTTCTTT. Residues: CASSPPERSSTEAFF. The chain employs TRBV7-2 and TRBJ1-1; D gene unclear. The CDR3 loop spans 15 amino acids. Germline V lookup: CDR1 SGHTA, CDR2 FQGNSA. Trimming removed 5 bases from V and 4 bases from J, with 17 bases in between.

The chain is built from TRBV25-1 and TRBJ2-7; TRBD2 might be the D (5 bases). The V end lost 8 bases, the J end lost 6 bases, and 11 bases lay between the germline ends. The CDR3 is 11 residues long. The germline V gene encodes CDR1 MGHDK and CDR2 SYGVNS. The chain's CDR3 is CASFTGSEQYF. CDR3 coding DNA: TGTGCCAGCTTTACGGGGAGCGAGCAGTACTTC.

This clone was recorded only once. V gene TRBV7-2 combines with J gene TRBJ1-1; possible D gene TRBD1, 5 bases. The CDR3 length is 15 residues. Germline CDR1 reads SGHTA; CDR2 reads FQGNSA. Trimming left V 4 bases short and J 4 bases short, with 16 bases between. The chain's CDR3 is CASSYPTVKGTEAFF. CDR3 coding DNA: TGTGCCAGCAGCTACCCGACAGTCAAGGGCACTGAAGCTTTCTTT.

The chain employs TRBV5-4 and TRBJ2-3; 9 bases line up with TRBD2. This CDR3 region has 14 residues. Trimming at V came to 6 bases and at J to 1 base, leaving 3 bases not matched to a gene. Germline V lookup: CDR1 SGHNT, CDR2 YYREEE (reference sequence). The chain's CDR3 is CASKEREGTDTQYF. The CDR3 region has the DNA TGTGCCAGCAAAGAGCGGGAGGGCACAGATACGCAGTATTTT.

The V call is TRBV19, the J call TRBJ1-5; possibly TRBD1 for D (5 bases). Per germline, CDR1 LNHDA and CDR2 SQIVND (reference sequence). The ends were cut back, 3 bases at V and 0 bases at J, with 12 bases in the middle. This CDR3 has 16 amino acids. The CDR3 loop is CASSMWQGSSNQPQHF. CDR3 sequence (DNA): TGTGCCAGTAGTATGTGGCAGGGTAGTAGCAATCAGCCCCAGCATTTT.

The chain is built from TRBV27 and TRBJ1-1, with 9 positions matching TRBD1. The CDR3 covers 15 residues. Germline V gene sequence: CDR1 MNHEY, CDR2 SMNVEV (reference sequence). The V and J ends lost 6 bases and 3 bases, in that order; junction bases with no gene match: 8. The CDR3 bases are TGTGCCAGCAGCCTAACAGGGGGCGCGTACACTGAAGCTTTCTTT. It specifies CASSLTGGAYTEAFF.

This chain joins TRBV6-5 and TRBJ1-3, with 9 nucleotides matching TRBD1. The CDR3 contains 14 residues. V was clipped by 8 bases and J by 2 bases; unmatched bases: 4. Germline CDR1 is MNHEY and CDR2 is SVGAGI. The CDR3 nucleotides are TGTGCCAGCGTCGGGACAGGGCCTGGAAACACCATATATTTT. It codes for CASVGTGPGNTIYF.

The chain recombines TRBV10-2 with TRBJ2-2; 9 nucleotides line up with TRBD2. Germline V gene sequence: CDR1 WSHSY, CDR2 SAAADI. The CDR3 runs 15 residues. Trimming cost V 3 bases and J 6 bases; bases outside gene matches: 5. CDR3 coding DNA: TGCGCCAGCAGTGAAATAGCGGGAGTACCCGGGGAGCTGTTTTTT. It specifies CASSEIAGVPGELFF.

The J gene is TRBJ2-3, the V gene TRBV9, with 11 nucleotides matching TRBD2. The V gene end was trimmed by 0 bases and the J gene end by 6 bases; junction bases not matched to a gene: 6. The germline CDR1 and CDR2 sequences are SGDLS and YYNGEE. The CDR3 runs 16 residues. The DNA for the CDR3 is TGTGCCAGCAGCGTAGGTAGCGGGAGGGCAGCGGATACGCAGTATTTT. This codes for CASSVGSGRAADTQYF.

V usage is TRBV21-1 and J usage is TRBJ2-1; the table names TRBD2, a call not compared with the DNA. TRBV21-1 constitutes a pseudogene. The CDR3 contains 16 residues. This CDR3 is CASSKVEGESYNEQFF. CDR3 nucleotide sequence: TGTGCCAGCAGCAAGGTTGAGGGAGAGTCTTACAATGAGCAGTTCTTC.

The chain carries TRBV4-1 and TRBJ1-1; maybe TRBD1 (5 bases). Trimming shortened V by 5 bases and J by 4 bases, and 11 bases separated the two germline ends. The CDR3 has 13 residues. CDR1 MGHRA and CDR2 YSYEKL come from the germline V gene. CDR3 sequence (DNA): TGCGCCAGCAGCGCGACAGTCTCCACTGAAGCTTTCTTT. It encodes CASSATVSTEAFF.

V usage is TRBV6-6 and J usage is TRBJ2-4; D may be TRBD1 (7 bases). V gave up 6 bases and J gave up 6 bases, with 15 bases separating them. The CDR3 runs 14 residues. Germline values: CDR1 MNHNY, CDR2 SVGAGI (reference sequence). This CDR3 reads CASRHTGDRNIQYF. DNA of the CDR3: TGTGCCAGCAGGCACACGGGGGACAGAAACATTCAGTACTTC.

This chain connects TRBV7-9 to TRBJ2-3; weak D call: TRBD1 (5 bases). V lost 5 bases, J lost 4 bases, and 13 bases lay in between. There are 14 residues in the CDR3. Germline V gene lookup returns CDR1 SEHNR and CDR2 FQNEAQ (reference sequence). CDR3 DNA sequence: TGTGCCAGCAGCCGACAGACCGCCGCAGATACGCAGTATTTT. It is translated as CASSRQTAADTQYF. Looking up the rest from reference TRBV7-9 and TRBJ2-3 gives the full variable domain: DTGVSQNPRHKITKRGQNVTFRCDPISEHNRLYWYRQTLGQGPEFLTYFQNEAQLEKSRLLSDRFSAERPKGSFSTLEIQRTEQGDSAMYLCASSRQTAADTQYFGPGTRLTVL.